The rows below give T cell receptor beta chains drawn from one sample of a study of blood T cell repertoires in COVID-19. Generated by immunoSEQ multiplex PCR, the TCRdb table keeps only in-frame clones and is missing some. The sample comprises fewer than 85,000 clones, around 90% of which are singletons, and around 0.97% rests with the top ten. Sequencing was carried out using peripheral blood. These receptor sequences come from a woman in her forties or fifties in a cohort sampled during active COVID-19. Both conserved end residues are trimmed from each CDR3.

len,j_gene,v_gene,CDR3aa
14,TRBJ2-1,TRBV28,ASSPILTGRGDEQF
11,TRBJ1-5,TRBV30,AWSDGRTKAQH
13,TRBJ2-1,TRBV25-1,ASSRGGGRADEQF
15,TRBJ2-1,TRBV7-9,ASSPRLAGGPYNEQF
14,TRBJ2-1,TRBV29-1,SVPGTSGRRYNEQF
12,TRBJ1-6,TRBV28,ASSFSRGQSPLH
12,TRBJ2-2,TRBV4-1,ASSQDSMEGELF
12,TRBJ2-1,TRBV27,ASTTTGAGNEQF
14,TRBJ2-7,TRBV5-1,ASSLGSGSLQGEQY
11,TRBJ2-5,TRBV10-3,AISPGQEETQY
11,TRBJ2-1,TRBV19,ASTSGGNNEQF
10,TRBJ2-1,TRBV29-1,SGTSGNNEQF
10,TRBJ2-1,TRBV2,ASSEGRDEQF
13,TRBJ1-5,TRBV5-1,ASSLRTGGDQPQH
15,TRBJ1-4,TRBV28,ASISPDRGSANEKLF
14,TRBJ2-1,TRBV18,ASSPAGTGGSNEQF
12,TRBJ1-2,TRBV5-4,ASSSQAGDYGYT
13,TRBJ2-1,TRBV7-3,ASSLSGLGLGEQF
12,TRBJ1-2,TRBV19,ASSTPGVDYGYT
10,TRBJ2-7,TRBV2,ASRMAGNEQY
13,TRBJ2-2,TRBV28,ASEGTGGYTGELF
17,TRBJ1-2,TRBV27,ASSMSQGGGTRSTYGYT
14,TRBJ2-7,TRBV7-2,ASSFSGTPSSYEQY
13,TRBJ2-1,TRBV27,ASSLRRGDYNEQF
15,TRBJ2-4,TRBV27,ASSLRPTGQSKNIQY
16,TRBJ2-3,TRBV27,ASSYVLGAGGGTDTQY
15,TRBJ2-1,TRBV27,ASSLNWSGRVGNEQF
11,TRBJ2-5,TRBV30,AWSGGQVQTQY
15,TRBJ2-5,TRBV19,ASSRGSTGGLQETQY
13,TRBJ1-1,TRBV10-1,ASSERPGPSTEAF
15,TRBJ2-5,TRBV19,ASSPRTSGRVQETQY
14,TRBJ2-7,TRBV28,ASSRGGTSGSYEQY
10,TRBJ1-2,TRBV6-2/TRBV6-3,ASSYGGYGYT
9,TRBJ1-2,TRBV28,ASSSNYGYT
14,TRBJ2-2,TRBV9,ASSVSSGTNTGELF
9,TRBJ1-1,TRBV28,ASRSRGGPF
12,TRBJ2-1,TRBV7-2,ASSLAPSGEQQF
16,TRBJ2-1,TRBV19,ASSVEGLAGGSYNEQF
14,TRBJ2-1,TRBV5-1,ASSLELAGALNEQF
12,TRBJ2-2,TRBV7-2,ASSLQGHTGELF
13,TRBJ2-7,TRBV28,ASTLRLAPTYEQY
10,TRBJ1-4,TRBV19,ASSFPDRGLF
11,TRBJ2-7,TRBV28,ASSEQGNYEQY
13,TRBJ1-1,TRBV28,ASSLFPGEGTEAF
13,TRBJ2-2,TRBV6-5,ASRRTGRNTGELF
13,TRBJ2-3,TRBV6-2/TRBV6-3,ASSYSGLGADTQY
13,TRBJ2-5,TRBV6-4,ASSALAKVKETQY
12,TRBJ1-4,TRBV2,ASSFQGADEKLF
12,TRBJ2-7,TRBV5-6,ASSSGGTSYEQY
19,TRBJ2-1,TRBV3-1/TRBV3-2,ASSQFLGRESAFGPNNEQF
13,TRBJ2-1,TRBV4-2,ASSQELLGSNEQF
13,TRBJ1-3,TRBV3-1/TRBV3-2,ASSPRTGDGNTIY
13,TRBJ2-1,TRBV19,ASSGSGSSYNEQF
10,TRBJ2-1,TRBV12-3/TRBV12-4,ASSFGQSQQF
13,TRBJ2-1,TRBV2,ASSERAGVNNEQF
12,TRBJ2-3,TRBV9,ASTRDFYTDTQY